These 25 T cell receptor beta chains came from one sample sequenced in a study of PD-1 blockade in classical Hodgkin lymphoma. The method was immunoSEQ multiplex PCR; TCRdb's version includes in-frame clones alone and lacks a portion of them. The table includes roughly 70,000 clones, over 55% detected once. Each and every patient relapsed after autologous stem cell transplantation, and patients got differing brentuximab vedotin exposure. The input for sequencing was peripheral blood mononuclear cells (PBMCs), taken before the second cycle of nivolumab. The receptors here all came from a human donor with classical Hodgkin lymphoma.

This chain links TRBV5-8 with TRBJ1-5; D remains ambiguous. CDR3 size: 13 residues. Between the trimmed V and J ends, which lost 2 bases and 5 bases, there was a span of 8 bases. CDR1 and CDR2 (germline): SGHTS, YDEGEE. CDR3 residues: CASSFFFDQPQHF. The CDR3 DNA reads TGTGCCAGCAGCTTTTTTTTTGATCAGCCCCAGCATTTT.

This clone occurred once. The chain employs TRBV29-1 and TRBJ1-1, with 8 positions matching TRBD1. Germline V lookup: CDR1 SQVTM, CDR2 ANQGSEA. J lost 4 bases, V lost 1 base, and 2 bases had no gene match. CDR3 length: 13 amino acids. CDR3 sequence: CSVEVTGGTEAFF. The CDR3 DNA is TGCAGCGTTGAAGTAACAGGGGGCACTGAAGCTTTCTTT.

This clone was recorded only once. The chain joins TRBV28 to TRBJ1-2; D ambiguous. Germline V CDR1 and CDR2: MDHEN, SYDVKM. Between the trimmed V and J ends, which lost 9 bases and 4 bases, there was a span of 9 bases. The CDR3 has 11 amino acids. The CDR3 region has the DNA TGTGCCAGTCAATACTTCTATGGCTACACCTTC. It codes for CASQYFYGYTF.

The V and J genes are TRBV9 and TRBJ2-3; tentatively, D is TRBD2 (5 bases). This CDR3 contains 16 residues. V was cut by 0 bases and J by 0 bases, with 11 bases left in between. Germline CDR1 SGDLS, CDR2 YYNGEE. The CDR3 DNA reads as TGTGCCAGCAGCGTAGCTACCGAGCGGAGCACAGATACGCAGTATTTT. Protein product: CASSVATERSTDTQYF.

This clone was recorded once. The gene calls are TRBV21-1 and TRBJ2-1; no DNA check was done on the table's D call, TRBD2. TRBV21-1 represents a pseudogene. CDR3 length: 13 residues. In DNA, the CDR3 is TGTGCCAGCAGCAAAGGGAGTATAAATGAGCAGTTCTTC. This sequence encodes CASSKGSINEQFF.

This clone was picked up a small number of times. The chain carries TRBV5-4 and TRBJ2-5; maybe TRBD1 (7 bases). The CDR3 length is 14 residues. V lost 0 bases to trimming and J lost 3 bases, with 9 bases between them. Germline CDR1 reads SGHNT; CDR2 reads YYREEE (reference sequence). The CDR3 loop is CASSLAGGKETQYF. The DNA of the CDR3 is TGTGCCAGCAGCTTGGCAGGGGGGAAAGAGACCCAGTACTTC. The full variable domain, with the rest looked up from reference TRBV5-4 and TRBJ2-5, is ETGVTQSPTHLIKTRGQQVTLRCSSQSGHNTVSWYQQALGQGPQFIFQYYREEENGRGNFPPRFSGLQFPNYSSELNVNALELDDSALYLCASSLAGGKETQYFGPGTRLLVL.

V usage is TRBV4-1 and J usage is TRBJ1-3; no clear D. The CDR3 covers 17 residues. Trimming took 0 bases from V and 4 from J, leaving 16 bases between them. The germline V gene encodes CDR1 MGHRA and CDR2 YSYEKL. CDR3 DNA: TGCGCCAGCAGCCAAGAAGGTTCGACACTTGGGGGAAACACCATATATTTT. Amino acid sequence: CASSQEGSTLGGNTIYF.

This sequence joins TRBV27 and TRBJ2-1; 8 bases match TRBD2. The CDR3 has 14 amino acids. V was pared by 6 bases and J by 3 bases, with 4 bases of the junction left unmatched. Germline V gene data show CDR1 as MNHEY and CDR2 as SMNVEV (reference sequence). The CDR3 region is CASSGTSLYNEQFF. DNA for the CDR3: TGTGCCAGCAGCGGGACTAGTCTCTACAATGAGCAGTTCTTC.

V and J are TRBV5-5 and TRBJ1-3, with D tentatively TRBD1 (5 bases). With 4 bases removed from V and 4 bases from J, the gap between germline ends came to 15 bases. Germline loops: CDR1 SGHKS, CDR2 YYEKEE (reference sequence). The CDR3 spans 15 residues. The CDR3 is CASSRTGTEGNTIYF. DNA of the CDR3: TGTGCCAGCAGCCGAACCGGGACGGAGGGAAACACCATATATTTT.

This chain links TRBV6-6 with TRBJ2-7, with 10 nucleotides matching TRBD1. CDR3 size: 15 residues. V shed 4 bases, J shed 4 bases, and the junction held 7 bases outside the gene matches. Germline CDR1 is MNHNY and CDR2 is SVGAGI (reference sequence). The CDR3 region is CASSSRQGAVYEQYF. In DNA form, the CDR3 reads TGTGCCAGCAGTTCCCGACAGGGGGCAGTATACGAGCAGTACTTC.

J is TRBJ2-2 and V is TRBV6-1; 9 bases are a match to TRBD1. The germline CDR1 and CDR2 sequences are MNHNS and SASEGT. J gave up 2 bases and V 8 bases, and 3 bases lay outside the gene matches. This CDR3 is 14 amino acids long. CDR3 DNA: TGTGCCAGCGGGGGACAGGGAAACACCGGGGAGCTGTTTTTT. Its translation: CASGGQGNTGELFF.

The rearrangement links TRBV7-2 to TRBJ2-3, with 8 nucleotides matching TRBD1. CDR1 and CDR2 from the germline V gene are SGHTA and FQGNSA. V dropped 5 bases and J dropped 8; count of bases not matched to a gene: 12. The CDR3 runs 15 residues. For the CDR3, the DNA is TGTGCCAGCAGCACCGCAGGGGGCGCCCAGGGTACGCAGTATTTT. This translates into CASSTAGGAQGTQYF.

This clone has only a few counts. The rearrangement links TRBV11-3 to TRBJ2-7; 10 bases fit TRBD2. Germline V gives CDR1 SGHNT, CDR2 YENEEA. The CDR3 covers 17 residues. Trimming removed 5 bases from V and 4 bases from J; junction bases left unmatched: 14. The CDR3 nucleotides are TGTGCCAGCAGCCCCCGGACTAGCGGACCCTATTATTACGAGCAGTACTTC. It specifies CASSPRTSGPYYYEQYF.

As regards this clone: A read error may produce the germline difference seen at one junction end. J is TRBJ2-2 and V is TRBV6-5, with D unclear. In germline, CDR1 is MNHEY, CDR2 SVGAGI. The CDR3 is made up of 15 amino acids. The CDR3 nucleotides are TGTGCCAGCAGTTACTCGGTCGAGAACCCCGGGGAGCTGTTTTTT. It is translated as CASSYSVENPGELFF.

The chain joins TRBV21-1 to TRBJ2-5. TRBV21-1 is a recognized pseudogene. CDR3 length equals 16 residues. Here the CDR3 reads CASSKRATGAQETQYF. DNA for the CDR3: TGTGCCAGCAGCAAAAGAGCCACGGGGGCCCAAGAGACCCAGTACTTC.

This chain links TRBV7-9 with TRBJ2-7; 9 bases align to TRBD2. There are 19 residues in the CDR3. Germline CDR1 reads SEHNR; CDR2 reads FQNEAQ (reference sequence). After removal of 0 bases from V and 3 bases from J, the junction contained 15 bases not matched to a gene. The CDR3 spells CASSLAPSSGLAGLYEQYF. Written as DNA, the CDR3 is TGTGCCAGCAGCTTAGCCCCCTCATCCGGGCTAGCGGGACTCTACGAGCAGTACTTC.

This clone was found once. CDR3 nucleotide sequence: TGTGCCAGCAGACAACAGGGAACCGGGGAGCTGTTTTTT. It encodes CASRQQGTGELFF. J is TRBJ2-2 and V is TRBV6-5; possible D gene TRBD1, 6 bases. This CDR3 region has 13 residues. The germline CDR1 and CDR2 sequences are MNHEY and SVGAGI. V shed 6 bases and J shed 5 bases, with 10 bases lying between them.

The V gene is TRBV9, the J gene TRBJ2-4; tentative D call: TRBD2 (6 bases). Trimming took 0 bases from V and 0 from J, leaving 25 bases between them. The germline CDR1 and CDR2 sequences are SGDLS and YYNGEE. The CDR3 loop spans 21 amino acids. The CDR3 spells CASSVAWGSGRADLAKNIQYF. CDR3 bases: TGTGCCAGCAGCGTAGCGTGGGGGAGCGGGCGGGCAGATTTAGCCAAAAACATTCAGTACTTC.

V and J are TRBV11-3 and TRBJ2-3, with D possibly matching TRBD1 (6 bases). The length of the CDR3 is 12 residues. V gave up 4 bases and J gave up 15 bases, with 17 bases separating them. Looked up from germline, CDR1 is SGHNT and CDR2 is YENEEA. The CDR3 DNA reads TGTGCCAGCAGCTCAGGGGACGAAATTGAATATTTT. Its translation is CASSSGDEIEYF.

Written as DNA, the CDR3 is TGTGCCAGCACCCTTTTTATCCTGGTAGGGTACACTGAAGCTTTCTTT. As protein: CASTLFILVGYTEAFF. This rearrangement joins TRBV11-2 to TRBJ1-1, with D uncertain. Trimming removed 7 bases at V and 3 bases at J, with 21 bases between. Germline CDR1 and CDR2: SGHAT and FQNNGV. This CDR3 region has 16 residues.

In this sample, this clone turned up a few times. This chain joins TRBV29-1 and TRBJ2-3, with D possibly being TRBD1 or TRBD2 (5 bases each). Germline values: CDR1 SQVTM, CDR2 ANQGSEA. The CDR3 covers 13 residues. Trimming shortened V by 3 bases and J by 0 bases, and 7 bases separated the two germline ends. The CDR3 spells CSVEWDSTDTQYF. In DNA form, the CDR3 reads TGCAGCGTTGAGTGGGACAGCACAGATACGCAGTATTTT.

This chain uses TRBV7-9 with TRBJ2-3; D ambiguous. The CDR3 runs to 15 residues. The V end was cut by 5 bases, the J end by 4 bases, with 16 bases between. Germline CDR1 and CDR2: SEHNR and FQNEAQ (reference sequence). CDR3 protein: CASSLTGGWSDTQYF. The DNA for the CDR3 is TGTGCCAGCAGCCTAACGGGTGGGTGGTCAGATACGCAGTATTTT.

The chain joins TRBV30 to TRBJ2-7; D possibly uses TRBD1 or TRBD2 (5 bases each). Germline-derived CDR1 and CDR2 are GTSNPN and SVGIG (reference sequence). The ends were cut back, 2 bases at V and 10 bases at J, with 18 bases in the middle. The CDR3 runs to 13 residues. The CDR3 sequence is CAWSRGTANYQYF. CDR3 in DNA: TGTGCCTGGAGTAGAGGGACGGCAAACTACCAGTACTTC.

The chain uses TRBV7-2 and TRBJ1-1; D not certain. The CDR3 has 12 residues. In germline, CDR1 is SGHTA, CDR2 FQGNSA. Trimming cost V 1 base and J 11 bases, with 11 bases left between them. CDR3 in amino acids: CASSLDWGKAFF. CDR3 DNA: TGTGCCAGCAGCTTAGATTGGGGAAAGGCTTTCTTT.

The count of this clone is one. The chain recombines TRBV19 with TRBJ1-3; D uncertain. The V and J ends lost 6 bases and 2 bases respectively, with 11 bases between them. Germline assignment: CDR1 LNHDA and CDR2 SQIVND (reference sequence). The CDR3 loop spans 14 amino acids. The CDR3: CASSPQSAGNTIYF. The CDR3 bases are TGTGCCAGTAGCCCCCAGTCTGCTGGAAACACCATATATTTT.